The T cell receptor (beta chain) described here comes from a study of beta chain features in type 1 diabetes. Overall study results and limits: It was not settled here whether HLA type affects TCRB rearrangement. For patients, the naive, central memory and Treg TCRB repertoires appeared more alike than for healthy donors. Type 1 diabetes patients showed a moderate but significant shortening of TCRB CDR3s in all four CD4+ subsets.

Since all of the isolated RNA was reverse transcribed, expressed TCRB transcripts were what got sequenced. TCRdb's copy holds only in-frame clones and misses some; the assay was immunoSEQ multiplex PCR. The table has about 170,000 clones, roughly 8% seen once. The germline CDR1 and CDR2 sequences are SGHAT and FQNNGV. Trimming left V 5 bases short and J 3 bases short, with 10 bases between. The CDR3 extends over 13 amino acids. As to this clone: Its cognate antigen is unknown.

Purity exceeded 95% in all sorted populations. The V call is TRBV11-2, the J call TRBJ1-1, with D tentatively TRBD1 (6 bases). This receptor was identified in a man aged 18 to 35 with type 1 diabetes. The sequencing sample was made of central memory CD4+ T cells from blood. CDR3 residues: CASSTYRDTEAFF. CDR3 coding DNA: TGTGCCAGCAGCACGTACAGGGACACTGAAGCTTTCTTT.